The 13 T cell receptor beta chains below come from one sample, sequenced in a study of long-term antiretroviral therapy in people with HIV. Run at survey level, the immunoSEQ assay was version v3.0. Assay: immunoSEQ multiplex PCR; the TCRdb copy retains only in-frame clones and omits some. The sample holds about 20,000 clones, around 80% seen once. The source was unsorted PBMCs, collected 1.2 years after starting antiretroviral therapy. The source of these receptors is a woman aged 40-49 years with HIV.

For the CDR3, the DNA is TGTGCCAGCAGCTTAACAACCACCTATGGCTACACCTTC. Translation gives CASSLTTTYGYTF. The rearrangement links TRBV11-1 to TRBJ1-2; no clear D. Germline V gene sequence: CDR1 SGHAT, CDR2 FQDESV (reference sequence). V shed 2 bases and J shed 4 bases, with 8 bases lying between them. The CDR3 is 13 amino acids.

This sequence joins TRBV18 and TRBJ1-2; D not certain. Between the trimmed V and J ends, which lost 2 bases and 3 bases, there was a span of 7 bases. The CDR3 has 13 amino acids. CDR1 and CDR2 from the germline V gene are KGHSH and LQKENI. The CDR3 is CASSPNGDYGYTF. The CDR3 DNA is TGTGCCAGCTCACCAAACGGGGACTATGGCTACACCTTC.

The rearrangement uses TRBV5-1 and TRBJ2-2; 8 bases align to TRBD2. The CDR3 spans 15 residues. Per germline, CDR1 SGHRS and CDR2 YFSETQ. The J segment lost 0 bases and the V segment lost 2 bases, leaving 0 bases of the junction unmatched. The CDR3 DNA is TGCGCCAGCAGCTTTAGCGGGGCGAACACCGGGGAGCTGTTTTTT. It specifies CASSFSGANTGELFF.

The chain is built from TRBV7-9 and TRBJ2-1; 9 nucleotides agree with TRBD2. The ends lost 5 bases at V and 8 bases at J; junction bases unmatched: 13. The CDR3 is 16 residues long. Germline V CDR1 and CDR2: SEHNR, FQNEAQ (reference sequence). The CDR3 region has the DNA TGTGCCAGCAGCCCCTCCGGGACTAGCATGTTCTATGAGCAGTTCTTC. Its protein is CASSPSGTSMFYEQFF.

This clone was observed once. This chain links TRBV7-2 with TRBJ2-7; 8 bases match TRBD2. In germline, CDR1 is SGHTA, CDR2 FQGNSA. V shed 4 bases, J shed 1 base, and the junction held 6 bases outside the gene matches. The CDR3 has 15 residues. The DNA for the CDR3 is TGTGCCAGCAGCTGGCTAGCGGGCGAATCCTACGAGCAGTACTTC. The encoded protein is CASSWLAGESYEQYF.

The CDR3 loop reads CASSPGLAGFTGELFF. CDR3 bases: TGTGCCAGCAGCCCCGGACTAGCGGGCTTCACCGGGGAGCTGTTTTTT. This chain links TRBV7-2 with TRBJ2-2; 11 bases line up with TRBD2. The length of the CDR3 is 16 residues. CDR1 is SGHTA, CDR2 FQGNSA, per germline. The J segment lost 4 bases and the V segment lost 5 bases, leaving 6 bases of the junction unmatched.

This chain connects TRBV5-1 to TRBJ1-2; unclear D gene. V lost 0 bases and J 4 bases, leaving 4 bases between the germline ends. Germline V gene data show CDR1 as SGHRS and CDR2 as YFSETQ. This CDR3 is built from 12 residues. CDR3 nucleotide sequence: TGCGCCAGCAGCTTGGGACCCTATGGCTACACCTTC. Amino acids: CASSLGPYGYTF.

Here the CDR3 DNA reads TGTGCCAGCAGCTTAGACGGGGAGGGGGAGCTGTTTTTT. Translating gives CASSLDGEGELFF. The chain has TRBV7-9 and TRBJ2-2; a possible D gene is TRBD2 (5 bases). This CDR3 spans 13 amino acids. Germline lookup yields CDR1 SEHNR and CDR2 FQNEAQ (reference sequence). Trimming stripped 1 base from V and 8 bases from J, with 8 bases between.

The V gene is TRBV5-1, the J gene TRBJ2-5; 7 bases agree with TRBD2. V shed 1 base and J 4 bases; nucleotides not matched to a gene: 10. CDR3 length: 16 residues. Germline values: CDR1 SGHRS, CDR2 YFSETQ. CDR3 amino acids: CASSLMRGSGGETQYF. The DNA for the CDR3 is TGCGCCAGCAGCTTGATGCGCGGGAGTGGGGGAGAGACCCAGTACTTC.

The chain employs TRBV19 and TRBJ1-1, with D perhaps TRBD1 (5 bases). The germline gives CDR1 LNHDA, CDR2 SQIVND (reference sequence). V was cut by 3 bases and J by 5 bases, with 16 bases left in between. This CDR3 region has 15 residues. This CDR3 reads CASSIWVGGNTEAFF. In DNA, the CDR3 is TGTGCCAGTAGTATCTGGGTGGGGGGGAATACTGAAGCTTTCTTT.

This clone was picked up one time. The chain is built from TRBV6-1 and TRBJ2-1; D unresolved. The V gene lost 2 bases and the J gene lost 0 bases, with 8 bases spanning the gap. Per germline, CDR1 MNHNS and CDR2 SASEGT. The CDR3 loop spans 15 amino acids. The CDR3 DNA follows: TGTGCCAGCAGTGAATCTGTTAGCTCCTACAATGAGCAGTTCTTC. Encoded protein: CASSESVSSYNEQFF.

The chain links TRBV7-9 to TRBJ2-7; D call uncertain. CDR3 size: 11 residues. CDR1 is SEHNR and CDR2 is FQNEAQ in the germline V gene (reference sequence). V shed 1 base and J shed 5 bases, with 3 bases lying between them. In DNA, the CDR3 is TGTGCCAGCAGCTTAGTAGACGAGCAGTACTTC. Residues: CASSLVDEQYF.

The genes are TRBV7-8 and TRBJ1-1; unclear D gene. The CDR3 totals 17 residues. The V end was cut by 1 base, the J end by 0 bases, with 15 bases between. Germline-derived CDR1 and CDR2 are SGHVS and FQNEAQ. The CDR3 sequence: CASSLEGILTMNTEAFF. The CDR3 DNA is TGTGCCAGCAGCTTAGAAGGAATCCTAACCATGAACACTGAAGCTTTCTTT. Full variable domain (missing parts from reference TRBV7-8 and TRBJ1-1): GAGVSQSPRYKVAKRGQDVALRCDPISGHVSLFWYQQALGQGPEFLTYFQNEAQLDKSGLPSDRFFAERPEGSVSTLKIQRTQQEDSAVYLCASSLEGILTMNTEAFFGQGTRLTVV.